The 24 T cell receptor beta chains below come from one sample, sequenced in a study of CXCR3-negative and CXCR3-positive naive CD8 T cells (dated by TCRdb to between 2019 and 2020). TCRdb shows the sequencer as NextSeq 550. The Human TCR Profiling Kit (MiLaboratory) was used to make UMI-labeled 5' RACE TRB cDNA libraries. Based on TCRdb reprocessing of the reads, there is one entry per CDR3 protein sequence, and DNA is missing. The sample table gives 65,000 to 85,000 distinct CDR3 sequences. Approximately 1.5% of the sample lies in the top ten. Source material: naive CXCR3- CD8+ T cells from blood. Explained via the paper, the cell subset or site label denotes: CD45RO-CCR7+CD27+CD95- naive CD8+ T cells lacking CXCR3 (TNR3-). Source of these receptors: a human donor in good health. Some clones in this sample may be carry-over from other donors' samples.

This sequence joins TRBV28 and TRBJ2-4. The CDR3 loop spans 12 amino acids. Germline V gene sequence: CDR1 MDHEN, CDR2 SYDVKM. This CDR3 reads CASSLDENIQYF.

V gene TRBV7-8 combines with J gene TRBJ2-7. The CDR3 has 13 amino acids. Germline values: CDR1 SGHVS, CDR2 FQNEAQ. The CDR3 protein is CASSLGDFYEQYF.

The chain recombines TRBV28 with TRBJ2-7. Germline assignment: CDR1 MDHEN and CDR2 SYDVKM. The CDR3 spans 13 residues. The CDR3 protein is CASSFTYQYEQYF.

The genes are TRBV29-1 and TRBJ2-3; TCRdb returns TRBD1, unconfirmable since there is no DNA. CDR3 length: 14 amino acids. The germline gives CDR1 SQVTM, CDR2 ANQGSEA. CDR3 loop: CSVHPGLATDTQYF.

This sequence joins TRBV12-3 or TRBV12-4 and TRBJ2-7. The CDR3 has 11 residues. The CDR3 sequence is CASSSYYEQYF.

The chain uses TRBV10-3 and TRBJ2-7; TCRdb's assignment of TRBD1 cannot be checked, as there is no DNA. Germline V gives CDR1 ENHRY, CDR2 SYGVKD. The CDR3 is 16 residues long. CDR3 sequence: CAISESGQGGSYEQYF.

The chain links TRBV20-1 to TRBJ2-7; TCRdb returns TRBD2, unconfirmable since there is no DNA. The CDR3 extends over 15 amino acids. Looked up from germline, CDR1 is DFQATT and CDR2 is SNEGSKA (reference sequence). CDR3 loop: CSARGGLAETYEQYF.

This CDR3 reads CASRRGQNTEAFF. The chain joins TRBV7-2 to TRBJ1-1; checking the TCRdb D call of TRBD1 is not possible without DNA. The CDR3 is 13 residues long. Germline CDR1 is SGHTA and CDR2 is FQGNSA.

The V call is TRBV29-1, the J call TRBJ2-1; the TCRdb D gene call, TRBD2, has no DNA to confirm it. CDR1 is SQVTM, CDR2 ANQGSEA, per germline. This CDR3 has 13 amino acids. The CDR3 loop reads CSVPGLVPNEQFF.

V is TRBV19 and J is TRBJ1-5. The CDR3 spans 15 residues. Germline loops: CDR1 LNHDA, CDR2 SQIVND (reference sequence). This CDR3 is CASSPDAYSNQPQHF.

J is TRBJ1-1 and V is TRBV24-1; TCRdb outputs TRBD1, but without DNA this stays unchecked. Germline CDR1 and CDR2: KGHDR and SFDVKD. This CDR3 has 19 residues. This chain's CDR3 is CATSASPGTGQLSNTEAFF.

The chain carries TRBV11-2 and TRBJ2-5; there is no DNA to check the TCRdb D call of TRBD2. This CDR3 has 14 residues. Germline-derived CDR1 and CDR2 are SGHAT and FQNNGV. The CDR3: CASSFPAEQETQYF.

The genes are TRBV7-9 and TRBJ2-1; the D call from TCRdb, TRBD2, cannot be confirmed without DNA. The germline gives CDR1 SEHNR, CDR2 FQNEAQ (reference sequence). This CDR3 region has 13 residues. The CDR3 spells CASSYAGGHEQFF.

This chain uses TRBV11-2 with TRBJ2-3; TCRdb designates TRBD1, a call that cannot be tested without DNA. CDR1 is SGHAT, CDR2 FQNNGV, per germline. This CDR3 spans 16 amino acids. The CDR3 reads CASSQPQGLLTDTQYF.

The chain uses TRBV10-3 and TRBJ2-1; TCRdb calls TRBD1, which cannot be checked without DNA. This CDR3 contains 17 residues. CDR1 is ENHRY, CDR2 SYGVKD, per germline. The CDR3 loop reads CAISSPLTGGQDNEQFF.

The genes are TRBV15 and TRBJ1-6. This CDR3 comprises 14 residues. Per germline, CDR1 LNHNV and CDR2 YYDKDF (reference sequence). The CDR3 spells CATSPRDAGSPLHF.

The CDR3 sequence: CASSDRTGEEKLFF. The chain recombines TRBV7-9 with TRBJ1-4; no DNA is available, so the TRBD1 call from TCRdb remains unchecked. CDR3 size: 14 residues. Germline CDR1 is SEHNR and CDR2 is FQNEAQ (reference sequence).

The gene calls are TRBV4-1 and TRBJ2-7; the TCRdb D gene call, TRBD2, has no DNA to confirm it. CDR1 and CDR2 from the germline V gene are MGHRA and YSYEKL. This CDR3 region has 13 residues. The CDR3 region is CASSQEGPDEQYF.

The rearrangement joins TRBV5-1 to TRBJ2-7; TCRdb lists TRBD2, though no DNA is available to test this call. The CDR3 contains 17 residues. Germline loops: CDR1 SGHRS, CDR2 YFSETQ. The CDR3 region is CASSTGLAGGISYEQYF.

This chain uses TRBV29-1 with TRBJ2-7; the D call of TRBD1 rests on TCRdb alone, since no DNA is present to check it. CDR3 length equals 14 residues. Germline CDR1 reads SQVTM; CDR2 reads ANQGSEA. The CDR3: CSVEDLDRDLEQYF.

The V and J genes are TRBV10-3 and TRBJ2-1; no DNA is available, so the TRBD1 call from TCRdb remains unchecked. The CDR3 consists of 15 residues. Looked up from germline, CDR1 is ENHRY and CDR2 is SYGVKD. CDR3 region: CAISNSVGAHNEQFF.

This chain connects TRBV5-5 to TRBJ2-7. The germline CDR1 and CDR2 sequences are SGHKS and YYEKEE (reference sequence). The CDR3 contains 14 residues. The CDR3 loop reads CASSLGPTGLEQYF.

The chain employs TRBV12-3 or TRBV12-4 and TRBJ2-3; lacking DNA, the TRBD2 call made by TCRdb goes unchecked. The CDR3 runs to 17 residues. CDR3 protein: CASSPGTSWDLTDTQYF.

This sequence joins TRBV12-3 or TRBV12-4 and TRBJ1-2. The CDR3 is 11 amino acids. This chain's CDR3 is CASSEKGGYTF.